The clone carrying this T cell receptor delta chain appeared a few times. This entry belongs to a study of gamma-delta chains in newborns, infants, children. The wider study: Microbial exposure reportedly drives polyclonal innate γδ T cell expansion after birth.

TCRdb reprocessed the reads through CATT. The table lists approximately 12,000 delta-chain clones, approximately 9% of them singletons, with roughly 3.8% in the top ten. The CDR3 sequence is 16 residues long. V shed 3 bases, J shed 0 bases, and the junction held 7 bases outside the gene matches. Germline values: CDR1 GEAIGNYY, CDR2 EKD. This rearrangement joins TRDV2 to TRDJ1, with 9 bases aligning to TRDD3. This clonotype was sampled from a child who was a newborn, infant or young child, either healthy, febrile or measles-vaccinated (not recorded which). Sequenced: blood. The CDR3 spells CACDGLGEAYTDKLIF. CDR3 coding DNA: TGTGCCTGTGACGGACTGGGGGAGGCGTACACCGATAAACTCATCTTT.